The 17 T cell receptor beta chains given below trace back to one sample, sequenced in a study of response to subunit inactivated influenza vaccine. TCRdb redid the calling of the RT-PCR reads with MiXCR, one entry per CDR3 protein. The table has more than 450,000 distinct CDR3 sequences, 10% to 12% seen once. The sample was also reused in another study, on T cells expressing NK-cell markers. That investigation notes: As the method of synthesis, 5'RACE template switching with UMIs yielded TCR beta cDNA.

This material consisted of PBMCs from blood, taken on the day of vaccination. These receptors all come from a man in his forties or fifties who received an inactivated influenza vaccine.

The gene calls are TRBV4-3 and TRBJ1-4, with D possibly being TRBD1 (5 bases). V was shortened by 1 base and J by 8 bases, with 14 bases between the two germline ends. Germline CDR1 is LGHNA and CDR2 is YSLEER. This CDR3 is built from 15 residues. CDR3 in amino acids: CASSQAGAGGEKLFF. The CDR3 nucleotides are TGCGCCAGCAGCCAAGCCGGGGCAGGCGGCGAAAAACTGTTTTTT.

The table lists this clonotype with many counts. This chain joins TRBV4-3 and TRBJ2-1, with 10 bases matching TRBD2. Unmatched junction bases numbered 2, after V lost 1 base and J lost 5 bases. This CDR3 region has 15 residues. Germline loops: CDR1 LGHNA, CDR2 YSLEER. CDR3 DNA sequence: TGCGCCAGCAGCCAAGGGCTAGCGGGGGACAATGAGCAGTTCTTC. Its translation is CASSQGLAGDNEQFF.

This rearrangement joins TRBV19 to TRBJ1-4, with TRBD1 as a possible D gene (6 bases). Trimming took 9 bases from V and 3 from J, leaving 14 bases between them. The V gene's germline CDR1 is LNHDA and CDR2 SQIVND (reference sequence). The CDR3 sequence is 14 residues long. CDR3 protein: CASKSGVSNEKLFF. The CDR3 region has the DNA TGTGCCAGCAAGTCAGGGGTGTCTAATGAAAAACTGTTTTTT.

This clonotype came up a few times. This chain connects TRBV7-8 to TRBJ2-2; no definite D call. The CDR3 consists of 15 residues. Per germline, CDR1 SGHVS and CDR2 FQNEAQ. The germline V and J ends were trimmed by 5 bases and 6 bases, with 16 bases remaining between them. In DNA, the CDR3 is TGTGCCAGCAGCCCGGTGACTGTCGTCCCCGGGGAGCTGTTTTTT. It yields the protein CASSPVTVVPGELFF. The variable domain in full, with the rest retrieved from reference TRBV7-8 and TRBJ2-2, is GAGVSQSPRYKVAKRGQDVALRCDPISGHVSLFWYQQALGQGPEFLTYFQNEAQLDKSGLPSDRFFAERPEGSVSTLKIQRTQQEDSAVYLCASSPVTVVPGELFFGEGSRLTVL.

The V and J genes are TRBV11-2 and TRBJ2-5; possibly TRBD2 for D (6 bases). Trimming pared 0 bases from V and 5 bases from J, leaving 19 bases between. The CDR3 is 17 amino acids. CDR1 SGHAT and CDR2 FQNNGV come from the germline V gene. CDR3 loop: CASSLDGTSREFETQYF. CDR3 coding DNA: TGTGCCAGCAGCTTAGATGGTACTAGCCGGGAATTCGAGACCCAGTACTTC.

This chain's CDR3 is CASSYRVEGYGYTF. CDR3 in DNA: TGCGCCAGCAGCTACAGGGTCGAAGGCTATGGCTACACCTTC. The chain uses TRBV5-1 and TRBJ1-2; TRBD1 is a possible D gene (6 bases). The germline V gene encodes CDR1 SGHRS and CDR2 YFSETQ. This CDR3 contains 14 residues. Trimming cost V 3 bases and J 4 bases, with 13 bases left between them.

V usage is TRBV29-1 and J usage is TRBJ2-5; TRBD1 might be the D (6 bases). V lost 4 bases and J lost 5, with 11 bases in between. The germline V gene has CDR1 SQVTM and CDR2 ANQGSEA. The CDR3 is made up of 12 amino acids. CDR3 sequence: CSVARDRETQYF. The CDR3 bases are TGCAGCGTTGCCAGAGACAGGGAGACCCAGTACTTC.

The rearrangement uses TRBV11-2 and TRBJ2-3; 7 bases agree with TRBD1. With V trimmed by 6 bases and J by 1 base, 7 bases remained unmatched. The CDR3 is made up of 15 amino acids. Per germline, CDR1 SGHAT and CDR2 FQNNGV. In DNA, the CDR3 is TGTGCCAGCAGATACAGGGGTTCGGGCACAGATACGCAGTATTTT. Translating gives CASRYRGSGTDTQYF. Using reference TRBV11-2 and TRBJ2-3 for the parts outside the CDR3, the full variable domain is EAGVAQSPRYKIIEKRQSVAFWCNPISGHATLYWYQQILGQGPKLLIQFQNNGVVDDSQLPKDRFSAERLKGVDSTLKIQPAKLEDSAVYLCASRYRGSGTDTQYFGPGTRLTVL.

This clonotype was seen a few times. V gene TRBV2 combines with J gene TRBJ2-5, with TRBD2 matching 10 bases. Germline CDR1 is SNHLY and CDR2 is FYNNEI. This CDR3 contains 13 residues. V gave up 2 bases and J gave up 7 bases; unmatched junction bases: 1. The chain's CDR3 is CASSESSGGTQYF. The CDR3 DNA follows: TGTGCCAGCAGTGAATCTAGCGGGGGGACCCAGTACTTC.

V and J are TRBV10-3 and TRBJ2-1, with TRBD1 matching 9 bases. CDR3 length: 17 residues. The trim removed 2 bases at V and 4 bases at J, leaving 9 bases unmatched. Germline lookup yields CDR1 ENHRY and CDR2 SYGVKD. The CDR3 loop reads CAISENTGTGRYNEQFF. CDR3 bases: TGTGCCATCAGTGAGAATACCGGGACAGGGCGTTACAATGAGCAGTTCTTC.

This clonotype was observed a few times. The chain links TRBV12-3 or TRBV12-4 to TRBJ1-2; 10 positions match TRBD1. V trimming: 3 bases; J trimming: 8 bases; junction bases outside the gene matches: 15. The CDR3 spans 17 residues. The DNA for the CDR3 is TGTGCCAGCAGTTTGTTAAGGTTACGACAGGGGGCGCGGGGCTACACCTTC. Its translation: CASSLLRLRQGARGYTF.

This clonotype has a handful of counts. This chain connects TRBV12-3 or TRBV12-4 to TRBJ2-7; 10 positions match TRBD2. This CDR3 region has 15 residues. V was pared by 1 base and J by 6 bases, with 6 bases of the junction left unmatched. For the CDR3, the DNA is TGTGCCAGCAGTTTAGGGGGCCTAGCGGGAGCCGAGCAGTACTTC. Amino acid sequence: CASSLGGLAGAEQYF.

The sample holds a few counts of this clonotype. CDR3 nucleotide sequence: TGCGCCAGCAGCTTGGCCGTGGCGGGAGGGTCTGGGGCCAACGTCCTGACTTTC. As protein: CASSLAVAGGSGANVLTF. The chain employs TRBV5-1 and TRBJ2-6; 9 nucleotides match TRBD2. With 0 bases clipped from V and 1 base from J, the junction kept 5 bases outside the gene matches. The germline V gene encodes CDR1 SGHRS and CDR2 YFSETQ. The CDR3 sequence is 18 residues long.

This clonotype was detected a few times. The chain joins TRBV11-2 to TRBJ2-5, with 7 bases matching TRBD2. V shed 1 base and J 3 bases; nucleotides not matched to a gene: 5. This CDR3 contains 15 residues. Germline V lookup: CDR1 SGHAT, CDR2 FQNNGV. Here the CDR3 reads CASSLVSSGKETQYF. The CDR3 DNA follows: TGTGCCAGCAGCTTAGTGTCTAGCGGAAAAGAGACCCAGTACTTC.

This clonotype was detected only a few times. V and J are TRBV29-1 and TRBJ2-1; a weak D match, TRBD2 (5 bases). CDR1 and CDR2 from the germline V gene are SQVTM and ANQGSEA. The CDR3 is 11 amino acids. Trimming took 1 base from V and 12 from J, leaving 10 bases between them. The DNA for the CDR3 is TGCAGCGTTGAAGGAGCGGTGAGGCAGTTCTTC. It encodes CSVEGAVRQFF.

V gene TRBV7-2 combines with J gene TRBJ2-3, with 15 bases identical to TRBD2. Germline V lookup: CDR1 SGHTA, CDR2 FQGNSA. This CDR3 is built from 17 residues. The junction had 8 bases not matched to a gene; V was cut back by 5 bases and J by 5 bases. The CDR3 nucleotides read TGTGCCAGCAGCCACCACAGGACTAGCGGGGGGGTAGATACGCAGTATTTT. Translating it yields CASSHHRTSGGVDTQYF. Full variable domain (remainder filled in from reference TRBV7-2 and TRBJ2-3): GAGVSQSPSNKVTEKGKDVELRCDPISGHTALYWYRQSLGQGLEFLIYFQGNSAPDKSGLPSDRFSAERTGGSVSTLTIQRTQQEDSAVYLCASSHHRTSGGVDTQYFGPGTRLTVL.

This clonotype turned up a few times. This sequence joins TRBV7-8 and TRBJ2-1; D is undetermined. The germline gives CDR1 SGHVS, CDR2 FQNEAQ. V was trimmed by 1 base and J by 8 bases, leaving 9 bases between them. The CDR3 is 13 residues long. Here the CDR3 DNA reads TGTGCCAGCAGCTTAGACAGATTCTATGAGCAGTTCTTC. It specifies CASSLDRFYEQFF.